One TCR beta chain is described in this entry. The germline gives CDR1 SNHLY, CDR2 FYNNEI. CDR3 size: 16 residues. With 11 bases clipped from V and 3 bases from J, the junction kept 9 bases outside the gene matches. The data belong to a study of siplizumab effects on memory and regulatory T cells. Assay used: immunoSEQ multiplex PCR; TCRdb lists only in-frame clones, some missing. The sample comprises approximately 110,000 clones, about 91% of which are singletons, and under 0.75% rests with the top ten. The TCR comes from a human donor in good health. The chain recombines TRBV2 with TRBJ2-3, with 15 bases identical to TRBD2. Sequenced: Tregs sorted from blood. The DNA of the CDR3 is TGTGCCTGCCGGACTAGCGGGGGGGCCGAGACAGATACGCAGTATTTT. Its translation: CACRTSGGAETDTQYF.